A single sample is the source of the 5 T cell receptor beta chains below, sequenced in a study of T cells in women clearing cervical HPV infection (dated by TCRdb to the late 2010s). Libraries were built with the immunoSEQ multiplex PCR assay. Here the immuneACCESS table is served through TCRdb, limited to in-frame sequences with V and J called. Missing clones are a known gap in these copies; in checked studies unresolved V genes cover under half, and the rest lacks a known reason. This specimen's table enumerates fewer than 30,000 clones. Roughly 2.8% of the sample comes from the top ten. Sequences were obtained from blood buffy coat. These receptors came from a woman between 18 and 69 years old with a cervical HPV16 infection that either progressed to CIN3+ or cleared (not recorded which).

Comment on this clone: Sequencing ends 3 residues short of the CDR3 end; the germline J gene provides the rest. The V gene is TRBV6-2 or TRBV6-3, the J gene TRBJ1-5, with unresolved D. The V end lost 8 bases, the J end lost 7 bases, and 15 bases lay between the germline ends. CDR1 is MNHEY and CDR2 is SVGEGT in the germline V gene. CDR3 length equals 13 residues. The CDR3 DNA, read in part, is TGTGCCAGCCAGGATTCAAGAACGCAGCCC. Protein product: CASQDSRTQP. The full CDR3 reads CASQDSRTQPQHF.

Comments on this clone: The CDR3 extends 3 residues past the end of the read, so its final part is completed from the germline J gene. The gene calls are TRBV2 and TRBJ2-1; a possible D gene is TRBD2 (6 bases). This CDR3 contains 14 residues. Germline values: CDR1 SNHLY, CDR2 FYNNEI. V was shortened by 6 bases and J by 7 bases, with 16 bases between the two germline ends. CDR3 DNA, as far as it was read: TGTGCCAGCAGCCGGAGGGGCCCAGGGAATGAG. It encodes CASSRRGPGNE. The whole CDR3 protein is CASSRRGPGNEQFF.

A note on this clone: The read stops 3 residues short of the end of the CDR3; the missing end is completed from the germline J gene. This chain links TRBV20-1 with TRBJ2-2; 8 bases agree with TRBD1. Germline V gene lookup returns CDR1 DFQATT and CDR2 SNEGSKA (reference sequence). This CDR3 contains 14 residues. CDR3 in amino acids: CSARTGAENSPLFF. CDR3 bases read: TGCAGTGCTAGGACAGGGGCAGAAAATTCACCG.

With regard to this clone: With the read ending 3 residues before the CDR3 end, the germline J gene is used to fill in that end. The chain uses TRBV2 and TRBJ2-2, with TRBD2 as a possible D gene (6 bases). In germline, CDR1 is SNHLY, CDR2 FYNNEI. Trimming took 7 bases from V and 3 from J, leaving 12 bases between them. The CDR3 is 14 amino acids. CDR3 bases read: TGTGCCAGCACGGGGGAGGTGGACACCGGGGAG. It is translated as CASTGEVDTGE. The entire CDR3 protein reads CASTGEVDTGELFF.

The DNA read from the CDR3 is TGTGCCTGGAGCCTCGCAGGGGCGAGCTCTGGAAACACC. It yields the protein CAWSLAGASSGNT. In full, the CDR3 reads CAWSLAGASSGNTIYF. The chain uses TRBV30 and TRBJ1-3, with a weak D call TRBD1 (6 bases). Read data end 3 residues before the CDR3 end; the end is taken from the germline J gene. Germline CDR1 GTSNPN, CDR2 SVGIG (reference sequence). The germline V and J ends were trimmed by 3 bases and 0 bases, with 15 bases remaining between them. This CDR3 has 16 amino acids.